Described below is a single T cell receptor (beta chain) sequence and its context. The junction shows a germline mismatch at one end, possibly a read error. Here immunoSEQ multiplex PCR was the method, and the copy in TCRdb shows in-frame clones only, minus some. The table lists around 200,000 clones, 80% to 85% of them singletons, with about a sixth in the top ten. This sample is drawn from a study of blood T cell repertoires in COVID-19. Study-wide background: Material from acute and convalescent COVID-19 was sourced from the United States, Italy and Spain.

The germline gives CDR1 LGHDT, CDR2 YNNKEL (reference sequence). The CDR3 has 14 amino acids. The chain is built from TRBV3-1 (or the pseudogene TRBV3-2) and TRBJ2-1; 9 bases fit TRBD2. The sequence was obtained from an elderly woman with active or convalescent COVID-19. Sequences were obtained from peripheral blood. The chain's CDR3 is CASRQALSGLAQFF. The DNA for the CDR3 is TGTGCCAGCAGACAAGCCCTTTCGGGACTAGCCCAGTTCTTC.